The T cell receptor beta chain under discussion was sequenced for a study of T cell changes during pregnancy in multiple sclerosis. Here immunoSEQ multiplex PCR was the method, and the copy in TCRdb shows in-frame clones only, minus some. The sample shows about 68,000 clones, 80% to 95% of them seen only once. The CDR3 extends over 14 amino acids. Germline CDR1 reads SEHNR; CDR2 reads FQNEAQ (reference sequence). The V end lost 6 bases, the J end lost 5 bases, and 16 bases lay between the germline ends. The sequence was obtained from a female donor in good health, enrolled as a control in a pregnancy study. The V gene is TRBV7-9, the J gene TRBJ1-2; tentative D call: TRBD1 (6 bases). This specimen consisted of peripheral blood, obtained after pregnancy. The CDR3 DNA is TGTGCCAGCAGAGAACAGGGTGGTGCTTATGGCTACACCTTC. Its protein is CASREQGGAYGYTF.